Listed here are 18 T cell receptor beta chains from one sample, sequenced in a study of cytomegalovirus exposure and HLA in healthy donors. Profiling relied on immunoSEQ multiplex PCR, and the TCRdb table lists in-frame clones only, not all of them. The data show under 200,000 clones, roughly nine tenths seen once. The sample taken for sequencing was PBMCs. These receptor sequences come from a woman younger than 45 in good health and CMV-seronegative.

This chain links TRBV27 with TRBJ1-1; 9 nucleotides match TRBD1. The CDR3 extends over 12 amino acids. CDR1 is MNHEY and CDR2 is SMNVEV in the germline V gene (reference sequence). Trimming removed 5 bases from V and 9 bases from J; junction bases left unmatched: 4. The CDR3 sequence: CASSANRGQAFF. The CDR3, as DNA: TGTGCCAGCAGTGCAAACAGGGGGCAAGCTTTCTTT.

CDR3 sequence: CASSLPSRRAGVAYEQYF. The CDR3 nucleotides read TGTGCCAGCAGTTTACCCTCCCGGAGGGCGGGAGTCGCCTACGAGCAGTACTTC. V usage is TRBV27 and J usage is TRBJ2-7, with 7 bases that match TRBD2. Germline CDR1 and CDR2: MNHEY and SMNVEV (reference sequence). V shed 2 bases and J 2 bases; nucleotides not matched to a gene: 15. The length of the CDR3 is 18 residues.

Note on this clone: The sample contains more than one DNA sequence encoding this CDR3. The V gene is TRBV6-5, the J gene TRBJ1-1; D is unclear. The germline CDR1 and CDR2 sequences are MNHEY and SVGAGI. The CDR3 runs 14 residues. The V and J ends lost 3 bases and 1 base respectively, with 9 bases between them. For the CDR3, the DNA is TGTGCCAGCAGTTATAGCCAGGCGAACACTGAAGCTTTCTTT. Translating it yields CASSYSQANTEAFF.

The chain couples TRBV10-3 to TRBJ1-6, with 7 bases matching TRBD1. CDR1 ENHRY and CDR2 SYGVKD come from the germline V gene. This CDR3 is 14 amino acids long. Trimming removed 4 bases from V and 6 bases from J; junction bases left unmatched: 3. CDR3 residues: CAISAGGSNSPLHF. The CDR3 nucleotides are TGTGCCATCAGTGCAGGGGGTTCTAATTCACCCCTCCACTTT.

V gene TRBV19 combines with J gene TRBJ1-2; D may be TRBD1 (6 bases). V lost 10 bases to trimming and J lost 7 bases, with 13 bases between them. Germline-derived CDR1 and CDR2 are LNHDA and SQIVND (reference sequence). CDR3 size: 11 residues. CDR3 in amino acids: CATREGGGYTF. The DNA for the CDR3 is TGTGCCACCAGGGAGGGGGGTGGCTACACCTTC.

The rearrangement uses TRBV19 and TRBJ1-1; TRBD1 might be the D (5 bases). Trimming left V 5 bases short and J 0 bases short, with 13 bases between. CDR1 LNHDA and CDR2 SQIVND come from the germline V gene (reference sequence). This CDR3 region has 15 residues. The CDR3 DNA follows: TGTGCCAGTAGTTCCCTCGGGGCTTTGAACACTGAAGCTTTCTTT. It specifies CASSSLGALNTEAFF.

The gene calls are TRBV6-5 and TRBJ2-7; 7 bases match TRBD2. J was trimmed by 7 bases and V by 7 bases; bases with no gene match: 16. The length of the CDR3 is 15 residues. The V gene's germline CDR1 is MNHEY and CDR2 SVGAGI. The CDR3 nucleotides are TGTGCCAGCACCCCATCCCGGCGGGGGACCTCGGAGCAGTACTTC. Its protein product is CASTPSRRGTSEQYF.

The CDR3 coding sequence is TGCGCCAGCAGCTTGTGGGACAGCTATGGCTACACCTTC. Protein product: CASSLWDSYGYTF. The chain carries TRBV5-1 and TRBJ1-2; TRBD1 matches 7 bases. The CDR3 consists of 13 residues. CDR1 is SGHRS and CDR2 is YFSETQ in the germline V gene. Germline trimming cut 1 base from V and 4 bases from J; bases unmatched to any gene: 1.

This sequence joins TRBV4-1 and TRBJ1-4, with D possibly TRBD1 on 5 matching bases. With 0 bases removed from V and 5 bases from J, the gap between germline ends came to 10 bases. The CDR3 runs to 15 residues. Germline values: CDR1 MGHRA, CDR2 YSYEKL. The CDR3 protein is CASSQERDPNEKLFF. CDR3 nucleotides: TGCGCCAGCAGCCAAGAACGGGACCCAAATGAAAAACTGTTTTTT.

V and J are TRBV7-2 and TRBJ2-1; D perhaps matches TRBD2 (5 bases). The CDR3 runs 14 residues. V lost 1 base to trimming and J lost 6 bases, with 10 bases between them. In germline, CDR1 is SGHTA, CDR2 FQGNSA. CDR3 in DNA: TGTGCCAGCAGCTTAGAGCTAGCCGCCAATGAGCAGTTCTTC. Residues: CASSLELAANEQFF.

The sample holds a few counts of this clone. V usage is TRBV7-8 and J usage is TRBJ2-2, with D possibly matching TRBD1 (6 bases). CDR3 length: 14 amino acids. Between the trimmed V and J ends, which lost 4 bases and 6 bases, there was a span of 12 bases. Germline V gene lookup returns CDR1 SGHVS and CDR2 FQNEAQ. The DNA of the CDR3 is TGTGCCAGCAGCTCGTCGACAGGCCCCGGGGAGCTGTTTTTT. Its protein product is CASSSSTGPGELFF.

The chain carries TRBV18 and TRBJ1-2, with 7 bases that match TRBD1. Germline-derived CDR1 and CDR2 are KGHSH and LQKENI. This CDR3 is built from 15 residues. The V segment lost 6 bases and the J segment 5 bases; nucleotides outside the gene matches: 12. The CDR3 region is CASSPTGDESYGYTF. Here the CDR3 DNA reads TGTGCCAGCTCGCCTACAGGGGACGAGTCGTATGGCTACACCTTC.

The V call is TRBV27, the J call TRBJ2-1; maybe TRBD2 (6 bases). V was trimmed by 6 bases and J by 6 bases, leaving 15 bases between them. In germline, CDR1 is MNHEY, CDR2 SMNVEV (reference sequence). The CDR3 totals 14 residues. The CDR3 nucleotides read TGTGCCAGCAGGGCTGCTAGCGTTATCAATGAGCAGTTCTTC. It specifies CASRAASVINEQFF.

Points on this clone: The same CDR3 also results from other DNA sequences found in this sample. V usage is TRBV19 and J usage is TRBJ1-1; D is uncertain. V lost 1 base, J lost 2 bases, and 2 bases lay in between. Germline V lookup: CDR1 LNHDA, CDR2 SQIVND (reference sequence). The CDR3 has 12 amino acids. CDR3 sequence reads: CASSIGNTEAFF. Here the CDR3 DNA reads TGTGCCAGTAGTATAGGAAACACTGAAGCTTTCTTT.

The genes are TRBV19 and TRBJ2-7; a possible D gene is TRBD2 (6 bases). V dropped 6 bases and J dropped 2 bases, with 14 bases sitting between them. In germline, CDR1 is LNHDA, CDR2 SQIVND (reference sequence). The CDR3 covers 14 residues. In DNA, the CDR3 is TGTGCCAGTAGCCTTAGCGGCACCACCTACGAGCAGTACTTC. It specifies CASSLSGTTYEQYF.

This clone was seen a single time. The gene calls are TRBV7-9 and TRBJ2-2; TRBD1 matches at 12 bases. CDR1 is SEHNR and CDR2 is FQNEAQ in the germline V gene (reference sequence). CDR3 length: 16 amino acids. J gave up 6 bases and V 6 bases, and 8 bases lay outside the gene matches. This CDR3 is CASSFPGQGASGELFF. The CDR3 DNA reads TGTGCCAGCAGTTTCCCGGGACAGGGGGCGTCCGGGGAGCTGTTTTTT. Together with reference TRBV7-9 and TRBJ2-2, the CDR3 gives the full variable domain: DTGVSQNPRHKITKRGQNVTFRCDPISEHNRLYWYRQTLGQGPEFLTYFQNEAQLEKSRLLSDRFSAERPKGSFSTLEIQRTEQGDSAMYLCASSFPGQGASGELFFGEGSRLTVL.

V is TRBV5-1 and J is TRBJ2-3; 10 bases fit TRBD1. Looked up from germline, CDR1 is SGHRS and CDR2 is YFSETQ. The CDR3 length is 15 residues. V dropped 4 bases and J dropped 5; count of bases not matched to a gene: 7. CDR3 residues: CASSKRQGARDTQYF. The CDR3 bases are TGCGCCAGCAGCAAAAGACAGGGGGCGAGAGATACGCAGTATTTT. Full variable domain (missing parts from reference TRBV5-1 and TRBJ2-3): KAGVTQTPRYLIKTRGQQVTLSCSPISGHRSVSWYQQTPGQGLQFLFEYFSETQRNKGNFPGRFSGRQFSNSRSEMNVSTLELGDSALYLCASSKRQGARDTQYFGPGTRLTVL.

The CDR3 DNA reads as TGTGCCAGCAGCGTCGGGGCGCCATACGAGCAGTACTTC. Protein: CASSVGAPYEQYF. V is TRBV5-4 and J is TRBJ2-7, with D perhaps TRBD1 or TRBD2 (5 bases each). V was pared by 4 bases and J by 4 bases, with 12 bases between. The CDR3 has 13 residues. CDR1 is SGHNT and CDR2 is YYREEE in the germline V gene (reference sequence).